This T cell receptor beta chain stems from a study of T cells in localized non-small cell lung cancer. In the case of this clone: Antigen: not known.

The germline gives CDR1 LNHDA, CDR2 SQIVND (reference sequence). With 3 bases removed from V and 2 bases from J, the gap between germline ends came to 14 bases. This CDR3 has 15 amino acids. Overall study results and limits: In the blood, greater T cell density corresponded to longer overall survival. Out of the top 100 tumor clones, a median approximately 57 were seen in adjacent lung. Highest T cell clonality was seen in uninvolved adjacent lung, surpassing that measured in tumor.

Here immunoSEQ multiplex PCR was the method, and the copy in TCRdb shows in-frame clones only, minus some. The data contain 1,500 to 2,000 clones, 15% to 20% of them seen just once; the ten biggest clones take up approximately 15%. This sequence was found in a female donor over 55 with stage I lung adenocarcinoma. Here the sequenced sample was normal lung tissue next to the tumor, taken before any cancer treatment. The rearrangement links TRBV19 to TRBJ2-7, with D uncertain. In DNA, the CDR3 is TGTGCCAGTAGTATTTGGCATTCCGGAACCTACGAGCAGTACTTC. It specifies CASSIWHSGTYEQYF.